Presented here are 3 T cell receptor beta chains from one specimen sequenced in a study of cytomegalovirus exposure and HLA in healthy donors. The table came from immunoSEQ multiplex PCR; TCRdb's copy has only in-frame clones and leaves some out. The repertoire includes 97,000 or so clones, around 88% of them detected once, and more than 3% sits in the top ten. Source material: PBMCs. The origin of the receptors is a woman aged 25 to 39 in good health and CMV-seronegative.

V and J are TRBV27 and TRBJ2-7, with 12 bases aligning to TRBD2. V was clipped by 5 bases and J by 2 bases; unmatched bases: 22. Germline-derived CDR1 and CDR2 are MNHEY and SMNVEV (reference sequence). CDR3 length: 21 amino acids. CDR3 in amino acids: CASSPILWATGTSGFPYEQYF. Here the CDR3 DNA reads TGTGCCAGCAGTCCTATTTTGTGGGCGACAGGGACTAGCGGGTTCCCCTACGAGCAGTACTTC.

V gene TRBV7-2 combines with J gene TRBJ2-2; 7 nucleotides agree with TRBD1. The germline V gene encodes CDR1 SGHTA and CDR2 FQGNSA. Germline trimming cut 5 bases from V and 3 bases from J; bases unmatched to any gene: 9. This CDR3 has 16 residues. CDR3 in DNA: TGTGCCAGCAGCCGTCGACAGGGACCTTACACCGGGGAGCTGTTTTTT. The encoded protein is CASSRRQGPYTGELFF.

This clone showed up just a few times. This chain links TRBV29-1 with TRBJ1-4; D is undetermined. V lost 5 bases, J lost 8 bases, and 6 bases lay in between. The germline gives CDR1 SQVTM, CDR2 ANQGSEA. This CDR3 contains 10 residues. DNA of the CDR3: TGCAGCGTTTCACGGGAAAAACTGTTTTTT. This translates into CSVSREKLFF.